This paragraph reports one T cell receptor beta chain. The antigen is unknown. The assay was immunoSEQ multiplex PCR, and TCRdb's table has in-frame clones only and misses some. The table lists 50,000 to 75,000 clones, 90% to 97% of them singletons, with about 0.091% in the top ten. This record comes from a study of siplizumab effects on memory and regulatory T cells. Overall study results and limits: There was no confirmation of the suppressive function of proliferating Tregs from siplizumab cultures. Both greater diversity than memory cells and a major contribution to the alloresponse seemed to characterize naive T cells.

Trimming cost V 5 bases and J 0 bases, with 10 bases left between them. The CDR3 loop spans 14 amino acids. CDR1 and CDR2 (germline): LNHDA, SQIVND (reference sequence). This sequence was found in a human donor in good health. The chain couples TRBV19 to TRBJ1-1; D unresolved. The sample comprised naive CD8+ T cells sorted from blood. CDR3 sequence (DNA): TGTGCCAGTAGTCCTTTTGGAGTGAACACTGAAGCTTTCTTT. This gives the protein CASSPFGVNTEAFF.